One and the same sample provided the 10 T cell receptor beta chains below, sequenced in a study of brain T cells in children with intractable seizures. Sample time point: blood from clinic visit 5 months post-surgery; TSC patient then seizure free. Here immunoSEQ multiplex PCR was the method, and the copy in TCRdb shows in-frame clones only, minus some. The sample consists of 340,000 or so clones, about 94% of them appearing once. This specimen was peripheral blood, taken approximately 5 months after surgery. All receptors derive from a boy in the first two years of life with tuberous sclerosis and intractable seizures.

The chain links TRBV7-3 to TRBJ2-5; TRBD2 matches at 8 bases. The germline V gene has CDR1 SGHTA and CDR2 FQGTGA. With V trimmed by 4 bases and J by 5 bases, 9 bases remained unmatched. This CDR3 contains 15 residues. CDR3 DNA: TGTGCCAGCAGCTCGATCGGGGGGGCCCAGGAGACCCAGTACTTC. Translating gives CASSSIGGAQETQYF.

The rearrangement links TRBV6-1 to TRBJ2-3, with 8 bases matching TRBD2. Trimming cost V 6 bases and J 4 bases; bases outside gene matches: 6. CDR3 size: 14 residues. In germline, CDR1 is MNHNS, CDR2 SASEGT. Written as DNA, the CDR3 is TGTGCCAGCAGCCGGGCGGGGGGTTCAGATACGCAGTATTTT. The encoded protein is CASSRAGGSDTQYF.

The chain has TRBV20-1 and TRBJ2-5; D gene unclear. Trimming pared 0 bases from V and 3 bases from J, leaving 2 bases between. CDR1 is DFQATT, CDR2 SNEGSKA, per germline (reference sequence). The length of the CDR3 is 11 residues. The CDR3 region is CSARDEETQYF. For the CDR3, the DNA is TGCAGTGCTAGAGACGAAGAGACCCAGTACTTC.

The chain is built from TRBV14 and TRBJ1-2, with D uncertain. The CDR3 has 14 residues. CDR1 is SGHDN and CDR2 is FVKESK in the germline V gene. V lost 0 bases to trimming and J lost 6 bases, with 11 bases between them. CDR3 in DNA: TGTGCCAGCAGCCAAGAACAGTTGAGGAATGGCTACACCTTC. Protein sequence: CASSQEQLRNGYTF.

The chain couples TRBV18 to TRBJ1-1; TRBD1 might be the D (5 bases). The V gene lost 0 bases and the J gene lost 8 bases, with 10 bases spanning the gap. CDR1 and CDR2 from the germline V gene are KGHSH and LQKENI. The CDR3 consists of 13 residues. CDR3 protein: CASSPPGQGEAFF. DNA of the CDR3: TGTGCCAGCTCACCACCGGGGCAGGGAGAAGCTTTCTTT.

In this sample, this clone turned up once. This sequence joins TRBV3-1 (or the pseudogene TRBV3-2) and TRBJ1-1; no clear D. The CDR3 is made up of 15 amino acids. CDR1 is LGHDT, CDR2 YNNKEL, per germline (reference sequence). The V and J ends lost 1 base and 4 bases respectively, with 13 bases between them. The CDR3 sequence is CASSQGHGLGTEAFF. In DNA, the CDR3 is TGTGCCAGCAGCCAAGGCCATGGGTTAGGCACTGAAGCTTTCTTT.

The chain has TRBV5-6 and TRBJ2-6, with D uncertain. V lost 0 bases to trimming and J lost 0 bases, with 13 bases between them. This CDR3 has 18 amino acids. The V gene's germline CDR1 is SGHDT and CDR2 YYEEEE. The CDR3 is CASSLVLGGISGANVLTF. The CDR3 DNA reads TGTGCCAGCAGCTTGGTTTTAGGCGGTATCTCTGGGGCCAACGTCCTGACTTTC.

The rearrangement links TRBV6-2 or TRBV6-3 to TRBJ2-6, with a weak D call TRBD1 (5 bases). Germline V CDR1 and CDR2: MNHEY, SVGEGT. The CDR3 has 17 residues. The V end was cut by 1 base, the J end by 4 bases, with 14 bases between. CDR3 sequence: CASSYWQGQTGANVLTF. DNA of the CDR3: TGTGCCAGCAGTTACTGGCAGGGTCAGACCGGGGCCAACGTCCTGACTTTC.

The chain combines TRBV7-8 with TRBJ1-6, with TRBD1 as a possible D gene (5 bases). Trimming took off 5 bases at V and 7 bases at J, with 21 bases between the two ends. Germline CDR1 SGHVS, CDR2 FQNEAQ. CDR3 size: 17 residues. CDR3 sequence: CASSLESLGRRNSPLHF. CDR3 bases: TGTGCCAGCAGCCTGGAATCGTTGGGGCGGCGGAATTCACCCCTCCACTTT.

This chain links TRBV19 with TRBJ1-5, with D hard to call. The CDR3 covers 14 residues. Per the germline V gene, CDR1 is LNHDA and CDR2 is SQIVND (reference sequence). Trimming removed 7 bases from V and 1 base from J, with 11 bases in between. CDR3 residues: CASKVGMSNQPQHF. Here the CDR3 DNA reads TGTGCCAGTAAGGTGGGAATGAGCAATCAGCCCCAGCATTTT.